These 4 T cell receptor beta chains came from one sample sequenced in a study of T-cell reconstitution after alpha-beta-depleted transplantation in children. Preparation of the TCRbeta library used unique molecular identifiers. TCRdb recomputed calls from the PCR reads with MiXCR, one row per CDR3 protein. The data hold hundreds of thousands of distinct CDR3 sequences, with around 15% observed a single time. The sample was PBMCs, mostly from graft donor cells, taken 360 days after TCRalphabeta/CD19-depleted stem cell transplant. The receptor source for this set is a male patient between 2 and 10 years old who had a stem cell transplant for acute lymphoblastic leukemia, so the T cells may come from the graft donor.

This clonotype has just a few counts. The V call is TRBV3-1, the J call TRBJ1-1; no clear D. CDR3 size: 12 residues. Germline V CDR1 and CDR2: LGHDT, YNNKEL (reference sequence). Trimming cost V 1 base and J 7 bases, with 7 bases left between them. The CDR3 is CASSQAGIEAFF. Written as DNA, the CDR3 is TGTGCCAGCAGCCAAGCGGGGATTGAAGCTTTCTTT.

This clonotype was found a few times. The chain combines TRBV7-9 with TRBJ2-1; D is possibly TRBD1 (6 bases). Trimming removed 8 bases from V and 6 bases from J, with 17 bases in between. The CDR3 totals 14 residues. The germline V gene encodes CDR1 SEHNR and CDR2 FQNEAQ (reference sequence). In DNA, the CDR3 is TGTGCCAGCGGCGCGGGCGTAGGGGGCAATGAGCAGTTCTTC. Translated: CASGAGVGGNEQFF.

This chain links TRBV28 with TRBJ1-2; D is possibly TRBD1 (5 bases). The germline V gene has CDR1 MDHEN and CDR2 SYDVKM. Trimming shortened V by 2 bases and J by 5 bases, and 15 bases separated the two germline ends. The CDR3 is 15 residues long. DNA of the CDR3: TGTGCCAGCAGTTTAATCAGGGTTGATGGGTATGGCTACACCTTC. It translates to CASSLIRVDGYGYTF.

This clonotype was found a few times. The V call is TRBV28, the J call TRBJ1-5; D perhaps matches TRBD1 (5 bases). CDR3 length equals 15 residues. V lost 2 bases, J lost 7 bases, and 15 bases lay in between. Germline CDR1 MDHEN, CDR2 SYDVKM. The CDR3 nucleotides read TGTGCCAGCAGTTTAGGGCAGGGCGTCGGACAGCCCCAGCATTTT. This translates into CASSLGQGVGQPQHF.